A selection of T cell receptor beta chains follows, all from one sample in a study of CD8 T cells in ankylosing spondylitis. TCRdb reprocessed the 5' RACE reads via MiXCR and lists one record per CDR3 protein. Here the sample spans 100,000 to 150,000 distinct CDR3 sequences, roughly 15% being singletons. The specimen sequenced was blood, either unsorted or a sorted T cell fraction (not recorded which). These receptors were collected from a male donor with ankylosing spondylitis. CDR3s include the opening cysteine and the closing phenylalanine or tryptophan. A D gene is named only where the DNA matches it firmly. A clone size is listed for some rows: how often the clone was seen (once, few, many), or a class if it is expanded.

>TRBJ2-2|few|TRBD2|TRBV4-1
TGCGCCAGCAGCCAAGATACTAGCGGGAACACCGGGGAGCTGTTTTTT
CASSQDTSGNTGELFF
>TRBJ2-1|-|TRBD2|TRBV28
TGTGCCAGCAGTTTGTCGACTAGCGGGATCTTTAGGAATGAGCAGTTCTTC
CASSLSTSGIFRNEQFF
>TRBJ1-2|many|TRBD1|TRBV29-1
TGCAGCGTTGGGACAGGGTACGGGTACGGCTACACCTTC
CSVGTGYGYGYTF
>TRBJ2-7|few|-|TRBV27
TGTGCCAGCAAAAACTCCTACGAGCAGTACTTC
CASKNSYEQYF
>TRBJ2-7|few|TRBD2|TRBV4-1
TGCGCCAGCAGCCAGGTAGCGGGAGATCCATACGAGCAGTACTTC
CASSQVAGDPYEQYF
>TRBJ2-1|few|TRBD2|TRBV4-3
TGCGCCAGCAGCCAAGATTTGGCGGGAGGAGGTGAGCAGTTCTTC
CASSQDLAGGGEQFF
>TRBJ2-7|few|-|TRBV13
TGTGCCAGCAGCGCGGTAAACAGGGTCTCCTACGAGCAGTACTTC
CASSAVNRVSYEQYF
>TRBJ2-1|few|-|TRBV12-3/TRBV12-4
TGTGCCAGCAGAGAAGACAATGAGCAGTTCTTC
CASREDNEQFF
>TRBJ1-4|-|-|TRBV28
TGTGCCAGCAGTCCCGGTGGCACTAATGAAAAACTGTTTTTT
CASSPGGTNEKLFF
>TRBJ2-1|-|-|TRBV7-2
TGTGCCAGCAAACCTGCCCCTTGGACGGGAAACTACAATGAGCAGTTCTTC
CASKPAPWTGNYNEQFF
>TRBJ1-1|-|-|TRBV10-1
TGCGCCAGCAGTGAGTGGGATAGCACTGAAGCTTTCTTT
CASSEWDSTEAFF
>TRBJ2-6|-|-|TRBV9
TGTGCCAGCAGCGTAGGAAGGGACTCTGGGGCCAACGTCCTGACTTTC
CASSVGRDSGANVLTF
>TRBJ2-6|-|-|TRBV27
TGTGCAGTTGGGCCTGGGGCCAACGTCCTGACTTTC
CAVGPGANVLTF
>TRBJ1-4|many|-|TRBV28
TGTGCCAGCAGCCCCGGCGGGGTTAATGAAAAACTGTTTTTT
CASSPGGVNEKLFF
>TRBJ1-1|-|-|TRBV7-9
TGTGCCAGCAGCCCCAGGGGTGGGGACACTGAAGCTTTCTTT
CASSPRGGDTEAFF
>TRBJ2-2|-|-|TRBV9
TGTGCCAGCAGCCCGAGCGGGACCGGGGAGCTGTTTTTT
CASSPSGTGELFF
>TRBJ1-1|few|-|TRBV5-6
TGTGCCAGCAGTTTGTGGGGGCTGAACACTGAAGCTTTCTTT
CASSLWGLNTEAFF
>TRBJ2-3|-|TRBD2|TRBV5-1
TGCGCCAGCAGCTTGGGCGGACTAGCGGGAGGCCGGGGAGATACGCAGTATTTT
CASSLGGLAGGRGDTQYF
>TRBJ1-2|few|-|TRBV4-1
TGCGCCAGCAGCCAAGGGTTCCGGGTAGGGGGCTACACCTTC
CASSQGFRVGGYTF
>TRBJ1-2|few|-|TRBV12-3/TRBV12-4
TGTGCCAGCAGTTCCGCTCAGGGCGTGGGTGGCTACACCTTC
CASSSAQGVGGYTF
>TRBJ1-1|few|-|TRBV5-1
TGCGCCAGCAGCCCGGGGGAAGGTGGTGAAGCTTTCTTT
CASSPGEGGEAFF
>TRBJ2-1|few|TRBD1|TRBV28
TGTGCCAGCAGTTTCCCCAAGACCGACAGGGTTTCGAGACGCTACAATGAGCAGTTCTTC
CASSFPKTDRVSRRYNEQFF